Below are 28 T cell receptor beta chains sequenced from a single sample in a study of cytomegalovirus exposure and HLA in healthy donors. PCR was performed using 60 Vbeta and 13 Jbeta primers. The table came from immunoSEQ multiplex PCR; TCRdb's copy has only in-frame clones and leaves some out. The repertoire holds around 200,000 clones, with roughly four fifths as singletons. The source material was PBMCs. The receptor source for this set is a woman between 40 and 55 years old in good health and CMV-seronegative.

This chain joins TRBV7-9 and TRBJ1-3, with a weak D call TRBD1 (5 bases). This CDR3 contains 16 residues. Trimming removed 2 bases from V and 0 bases from J, with 11 bases in between. Germline CDR1 is SEHNR and CDR2 is FQNEAQ (reference sequence). CDR3 residues: CASSLQYRSSGNTIYF. In DNA form, the CDR3 reads TGTGCCAGCAGCTTACAATACAGGAGCTCTGGAAACACCATATATTTT.

The chain recombines TRBV2 with TRBJ2-3; unclear D gene. V was clipped by 2 bases and J by 2 bases, with 8 bases between them. The CDR3 is made up of 14 amino acids. Looked up from germline, CDR1 is SNHLY and CDR2 is FYNNEI. The CDR3: CASSEQVSTDTQYF. The CDR3 region has the DNA TGTGCCAGCAGTGAACAGGTTTCCACAGATACGCAGTATTTT. The full variable domain, with the rest looked up from reference TRBV2 and TRBJ2-3, is EPEVTQTPSHQVTQMGQEVILRCVPISNHLYFYWYRQILGQKVEFLVSFYNNEISEKSEIFDDQFSVERPDGSNFTLKIRSTKLEDSAMYFCASSEQVSTDTQYFGPGTRLTVL.

J is TRBJ2-1 and V is TRBV5-1; TRBD1 matches 10 bases. Trimming cost V 3 bases and J 6 bases; bases outside gene matches: 6. This CDR3 spans 15 amino acids. CDR1 and CDR2 (germline): SGHRS, YFSETQ. The CDR3 protein is CASSSGQGIVNEQFF. The CDR3 region has the DNA TGCGCCAGCAGCTCGGGACAGGGGATTGTCAATGAGCAGTTCTTC. The full variable domain, its missing parts supplied by reference TRBV5-1 and TRBJ2-1, is KAGVTQTPRYLIKTRGQQVTLSCSPISGHRSVSWYQQTPGQGLQFLFEYFSETQRNKGNFPGRFSGRQFSNSRSEMNVSTLELGDSALYLCASSSGQGIVNEQFFGPGTRLTVL.

The chain joins TRBV5-1 to TRBJ2-7; D is ambiguous. Germline CDR1 and CDR2: SGHRS and YFSETQ. The CDR3 sequence is 13 residues long. V lost 0 bases and J lost 5, with 9 bases in between. This CDR3 is CASSLGLVDEQYF. For the CDR3, the DNA is TGCGCCAGCAGCTTGGGTCTAGTGGACGAGCAGTACTTC.

J is TRBJ2-7 and V is TRBV11-2, with D possibly matching TRBD1 (6 bases). This CDR3 comprises 13 residues. Germline values: CDR1 SGHAT, CDR2 FQNNGV. The V end lost 7 bases, the J end lost 6 bases, and 16 bases lay between the germline ends. The CDR3: CASNSLEGGEQYF. CDR3 nucleotide sequence: TGTGCCAGCAACAGCTTGGAAGGGGGCGAGCAGTACTTC.

V and J are TRBV7-2 and TRBJ2-7; maybe TRBD1 (6 bases). The length of the CDR3 is 15 residues. CDR1 SGHTA and CDR2 FQGNSA come from the germline V gene. V was clipped by 2 bases and J by 3 bases, with 14 bases between them. DNA for the CDR3: TGTGCCAGCAGCTTATTGGCAGGGGCACACTACGAGCAGTACTTC. Protein product: CASSLLAGAHYEQYF. Full variable domain (rest looked up from reference TRBV7-2 and TRBJ2-7): GAGVSQSPSNKVTEKGKDVELRCDPISGHTALYWYRQSLGQGLEFLIYFQGNSAPDKSGLPSDRFSAERTGGSVSTLTIQRTQQEDSAVYLCASSLLAGAHYEQYFGPGTRLTVT.

In its sample, this clone was seen a few times. This sample also contains other DNA sequences that code for the same CDR3. This chain joins TRBV5-6 and TRBJ2-7; 7 bases map to TRBD1. This CDR3 has 13 amino acids. Unmatched junction bases numbered 5, after V lost 4 bases and J lost 4 bases. CDR1 SGHDT and CDR2 YYEEEE come from the germline V gene. The CDR3 DNA reads TGTGCCAGCAGCCGGGGACAGTTTTACGAGCAGTACTTC. Translation gives CASSRGQFYEQYF.

The chain uses TRBV9 and TRBJ2-7, with 11 nucleotides matching TRBD1. Germline lookup yields CDR1 SGDLS and CDR2 YYNGEE. The CDR3 is 15 amino acids. The ends lost 6 bases at V and 3 bases at J; junction bases unmatched: 8. CDR3 region: CASNEGTGGFYEQYF. DNA of the CDR3: TGTGCCAGCAACGAGGGGACAGGGGGATTCTACGAGCAGTACTTC.

The chain has TRBV7-8 and TRBJ1-1; D unclear. The germline V and J ends were trimmed by 5 bases and 8 bases, with 18 bases remaining between them. Germline CDR1 SGHVS, CDR2 FQNEAQ. The CDR3 consists of 14 residues. The CDR3 nucleotides read TGTGCCAGCAGCCCCTATGTAGAGGGCGGCGAAGCTTTCTTT. It specifies CASSPYVEGGEAFF.

This clone was counted a few times. The junction departs from germline at one end; a sequencing error may be responsible. Other DNA sequences in the sample encode the same CDR3. The chain employs TRBV30 and TRBJ1-2, with D possibly matching TRBD1 (6 bases). This CDR3 has 15 amino acids. Germline V gene data show CDR1 as GTSNPN and CDR2 as SVGIG (reference sequence). The CDR3 loop is CAWSPGGQEAGGYTF. For the CDR3, the DNA is TGCGCCTGGAGTCCCGGGGGGCAGGAGGCTGGTGGCTACACCTTC.

The chain carries TRBV4-1 and TRBJ1-4; the D is unclear. The CDR3 runs to 15 residues. Germline CDR1 is MGHRA and CDR2 is YSYEKL. Deletions cut 2 bases from V and 7 bases from J, with 14 bases between. CDR3 sequence reads: CASSQRTEPGEKLFF. CDR3 bases: TGCGCCAGCAGCCAAAGAACGGAGCCGGGTGAAAAACTGTTTTTT.

V gene TRBV5-1 combines with J gene TRBJ2-7; D is undetermined. There are 13 residues in the CDR3. Germline V gene data show CDR1 as SGHRS and CDR2 as YFSETQ. The V gene lost 2 bases and the J gene lost 3 bases, with 9 bases spanning the gap. The CDR3 DNA reads TGCGCCAGCAGCTTTGAGAATGGCTACGAGCAGTACTTC. Translating gives CASSFENGYEQYF.

The V call is TRBV18, the J call TRBJ2-7; tentatively, D is TRBD2 (6 bases). V was shortened by 3 bases and J by 6 bases, with 12 bases between the two germline ends. CDR3 size: 13 residues. Germline values: CDR1 KGHSH, CDR2 LQKENI. The CDR3 spells CASSPGRGGEQYF. DNA of the CDR3: TGTGCCAGCTCACCCGGGCGGGGAGGCGAGCAGTACTTC.

J is TRBJ2-2 and V is TRBV7-8; weak D call: TRBD2 (6 bases). V gave up 3 bases and J gave up 2 bases, with 16 bases separating them. The CDR3 consists of 17 residues. Germline V CDR1 and CDR2: SGHVS, FQNEAQ. This chain's CDR3 is CASSFLMIAVNTGELFF. The CDR3 DNA sequence: TGTGCCAGCAGCTTCCTGATGATAGCGGTAAACACCGGGGAGCTGTTTTTT.

There are a few counts of this clone. This chain joins TRBV28 and TRBJ1-5, with 8 bases matching TRBD1. Trimming cost V 1 base and J 7 bases; bases outside gene matches: 12. The V gene's germline CDR1 is MDHEN and CDR2 SYDVKM. The CDR3 is made up of 17 amino acids. CDR3 protein: CASSLSAAGGRRQPQHF. The CDR3 DNA sequence: TGTGCCAGCAGTTTATCGGCCGCAGGGGGCAGGAGGCAGCCCCAGCATTTT.

The chain has TRBV28 and TRBJ1-5; TRBD1 agrees at 9 bases. Trimming removed 3 bases from V and 7 bases from J; junction bases left unmatched: 4. This CDR3 region has 14 residues. Germline CDR1 reads MDHEN; CDR2 reads SYDVKM. The CDR3 nucleotides read TGTGCCAGCAGTTTTGAGACAGGGGGACAGCCCCAGCATTTT. This sequence encodes CASSFETGGQPQHF.

This clone showed up just once. V and J are TRBV18 and TRBJ1-1; perhaps TRBD1 as D (5 bases). The CDR3 is 14 amino acids. Trimming took 4 bases from V and 1 from J, leaving 10 bases between them. Germline V CDR1 and CDR2: KGHSH, LQKENI. CDR3 region: CASSQSRGNTEAFF. CDR3 in DNA: TGTGCCAGCTCACAATCAAGGGGGAACACTGAAGCTTTCTTT.

This chain joins TRBV18 and TRBJ2-1, with 7 bases that match TRBD2. Germline V gene data show CDR1 as KGHSH and CDR2 as LQKENI. This CDR3 spans 15 amino acids. J lost 8 bases, V lost 0 bases, and 7 bases had no gene match. This chain's CDR3 is CASSPPRDYIDEQFF. CDR3 bases: TGTGCCAGCTCACCACCTAGGGACTATATCGATGAGCAGTTCTTC.

The rearrangement joins TRBV5-1 to TRBJ1-1; D is perhaps TRBD1 (5 bases). Trimming left V 5 bases short and J 10 bases short, with 24 bases between. Per the germline V gene, CDR1 is SGHRS and CDR2 is YFSETQ. The CDR3 has 15 residues. In nucleotides, the CDR3 is TGCGCCAGCAGGCTGGGGCAGGTTTCCCCAGGGTCAGCTTTCTTT. As protein: CASRLGQVSPGSAFF.

The chain has TRBV4-2 and TRBJ2-2; a weak D match, TRBD2 (6 bases). With 3 bases removed from V and 6 bases from J, the gap between germline ends came to 17 bases. Germline CDR1 reads LGHNA; CDR2 reads YNFKEQ. The CDR3 is 16 amino acids. CDR3 DNA: TGTGCCAGCAGCCAGGGGCGGGCGGGAAGGTCCGGGGAGCTGTTTTTT. Protein: CASSQGRAGRSGELFF.

The rearrangement links TRBV5-1 to TRBJ1-1; 7 nucleotides agree with TRBD1. From germline, CDR1 is SGHRS and CDR2 YFSETQ. The CDR3 extends over 15 amino acids. The V gene end was trimmed by 4 bases and the J gene end by 0 bases; junction bases not matched to a gene: 6. CDR3 nucleotides: TGCGCCAGCAGCCCGGGACAGCCCGTGAACACTGAAGCTTTCTTT. This gives the protein CASSPGQPVNTEAFF.

Concerning this clone itself: In the same sample, other DNA sequences code for this CDR3. The gene calls are TRBV19 and TRBJ1-5; D is unresolved. Germline lookup yields CDR1 LNHDA and CDR2 SQIVND (reference sequence). The germline V and J ends were trimmed by 3 bases and 2 bases, with 14 bases remaining between them. The CDR3 is made up of 16 amino acids. CDR3 residues: CASSIVLGGGNQPQHF. CDR3 DNA: TGTGCCAGTAGTATCGTCCTCGGCGGGGGCAATCAGCCCCAGCATTTT.

In this sample, this clone turned up a few times. The chain combines TRBV11-1 with TRBJ2-3; D possibly corresponds to TRBD1 (6 bases). CDR3 length equals 15 residues. Trimming shortened V by 3 bases and J by 2 bases, and 12 bases separated the two germline ends. The V gene's germline CDR1 is SGHAT and CDR2 FQDESV (reference sequence). The CDR3 sequence: CASSLAGQFTDTQYF. CDR3 DNA sequence: TGTGCCAGCAGCTTGGCCGGACAGTTCACAGATACGCAGTATTTT.

In DNA form, the CDR3 reads TGTGCCAGCAGCACCCGGACAGGCGTCCCCTCCGGGGAGCTGTTTTTT. Its translation: CASSTRTGVPSGELFF. The rearrangement uses TRBV7-2 and TRBJ2-2, with 7 bases fitting TRBD1. Trimming cost V 5 bases and J 6 bases; bases outside gene matches: 12. The CDR3 length is 16 residues. CDR1 is SGHTA and CDR2 is FQGNSA in the germline V gene.

The rearrangement joins TRBV5-1 to TRBJ2-3; possible D gene TRBD2, 5 bases. Deletions cut 0 bases from V and 0 bases from J, with 17 bases between. The CDR3 runs 18 residues. Looked up from germline, CDR1 is SGHRS and CDR2 is YFSETQ. CDR3 sequence reads: CASSLVWSRGKSTDTQYF. CDR3 coding DNA: TGCGCCAGCAGCTTGGTGTGGTCGAGAGGGAAAAGCACAGATACGCAGTATTTT.

This rearrangement joins TRBV6-6 to TRBJ1-4; D call uncertain. The germline V gene has CDR1 MNHNY and CDR2 SVGAGI (reference sequence). The CDR3 is made up of 15 amino acids. Trimming took off 3 bases at V and 4 bases at J, with 12 bases between the two ends. The CDR3 DNA reads TGTGCCAGCAGTTATCAAGGCAGGATTAATGAAAAACTGTTTTTT. Translating gives CASSYQGRINEKLFF.

The V call is TRBV6-4, the J call TRBJ1-3, with D possibly TRBD1 on 5 matching bases. The ends were cut back, 6 bases at V and 2 bases at J, with 20 bases in the middle. The germline V gene has CDR1 MRHNA and CDR2 SNTAGT. The CDR3 covers 17 residues. The DNA of the CDR3 is TGTGCCAGCAGCGGACTAAGGAGGGACGAAACTGGAAACACCATATATTTT. It yields the protein CASSGLRRDETGNTIYF.

In DNA, the CDR3 is TGTGCCTGGAGTGAATTGCAGGGGATCAACGAGCAGTACTTC. Translation gives CAWSELQGINEQYF. The rearrangement links TRBV30 to TRBJ2-7; the D gene is possibly TRBD1 (6 bases). The germline gives CDR1 GTSNPN, CDR2 SVGIG (reference sequence). The CDR3 sequence is 14 residues long. The V gene lost 1 base and the J gene lost 5 bases, with 15 bases spanning the gap.